Listed below are T cell receptor beta chains from one sample, sequenced in a study of shared clonotypes between healthy human individuals. Only in-frame clones appear in the TCRdb table, and some are missing; sequencing was by immunoSEQ multiplex PCR. The data show hundreds of thousands of clones, with 95% seen just once and 0.11% held by the top ten. Sample: naive CD8+ T cells sorted from blood. All receptors derive from a woman in her 30s in good health. The CDR3 runs from the conserved cysteine through the conserved F or W. The D gene is left open where the match is weak. The listing skips clone size in some rows; elsewhere it reads once, few, many or a size class.

d_gene,j_gene,v_gene,abundance,CDR3nt,CDR3aa
-,TRBJ2-5,TRBV13,-,TGTGCCAGCAGCTTATTTCGTCAGGGGGGGACAGAGACCCAGTACTTC,CASSLFRQGGTETQYF
-,TRBJ1-1,TRBV28,-,TGTGCCAGCAGTTTTGGCAGCGGAGGGTCTTTCTTT,CASSFGSGGSFF
-,TRBJ2-7,TRBV27,few,TGTGCCAGCAGTCCCGGGACTTCCAACGAGCAGTACTTC,CASSPGTSNEQYF
-,TRBJ2-3,TRBV28,-,TGTGCCAGCAGTACCCTGAAAGATACGCAGTATTTT,CASSTLKDTQYF
TRBD1,TRBJ2-3,TRBV29-1,-,TGCAGCGCGGGACAGGGGAGTAGAACGCAGTATTTT,CSAGQGSRTQYF
TRBD2,TRBJ2-3,TRBV27,-,TGTGCCAGCAGGCGAGAGCGGGATACAGATACGCAGTATTTT,CASRRERDTDTQYF
-,TRBJ2-2,TRBV4-1,once,TGCGCCAGCAGCCAAGAAAGGTCAGGGGCAACCGGGGAGCTGTTTTTT,CASSQERSGATGELFF
TRBD1,TRBJ1-4,TRBV28,-,TGTGCCAGCACTACTGACAGGGGGCGCGTGTTCACTAATGAAAAACTGTTTTTT,CASTTDRGRVFTNEKLFF
TRBD1,TRBJ2-7,TRBV19,once,TGTGCCAGTAGTAGGCCAGGGGGCGAGCAGTACTTC,CASSRPGGEQYF
-,TRBJ1-5,TRBV5-8,-,TGTGCCAGCAGCTTTCAGCCCCAGCATTTT,CASSFQPQHF
TRBD1,TRBJ2-7,TRBV13,-,TGTGCCAGCAGCTTAGTAACAGGGGTGGACGAGCAGTACTTC,CASSLVTGVDEQYF
TRBD2,TRBJ2-1,TRBV5-1,-,TGCGCCAGCAGCCGGAGCGGGGGTTCCTACAATGAGCAGTTCTTC,CASSRSGGSYNEQFF
-,TRBJ2-6,TRBV7-6,-,TGTGCCAGCAGCTTAGATGCGACTTCAGGGGCCAACGTCCTGACTTTC,CASSLDATSGANVLTF
TRBD1,TRBJ2-7,TRBV7-6,-,TGTGCCAGCAGCGGGACAGGGTACTACGAGCAGTACTTC,CASSGTGYYEQYF
-,TRBJ2-7,TRBV9,-,TGTGCCAGCAGCGTAGGGGGACAAACAGCATACGAGCAGTACTTC,CASSVGGQTAYEQYF
-,TRBJ2-5,TRBV11-1,-,TGTGCCAGCAGCTTTCGAGAGACCCAGTACTTC,CASSFRETQYF
TRBD2,TRBJ2-3,TRBV9,-,TGTGCCAGCAGCGTAGCCGGGACTACTCAGGGTACGCAGTATTTT,CASSVAGTTQGTQYF
-,TRBJ2-5,TRBV27,-,TGTGCCAGCAGTTCCTTTTGGGGGAAAGCGTCAGAGACCCAGTACTTC,CASSSFWGKASETQYF